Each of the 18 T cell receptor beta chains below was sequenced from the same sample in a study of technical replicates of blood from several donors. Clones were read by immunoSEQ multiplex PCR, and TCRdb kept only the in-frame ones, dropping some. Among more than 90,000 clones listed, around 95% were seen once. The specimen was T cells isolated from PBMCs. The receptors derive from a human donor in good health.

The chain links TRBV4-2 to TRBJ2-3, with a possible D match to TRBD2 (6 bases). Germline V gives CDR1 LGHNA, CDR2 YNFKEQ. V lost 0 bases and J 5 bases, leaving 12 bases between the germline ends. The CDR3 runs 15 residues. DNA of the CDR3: TGTGCCAGCAGCCAAGATGCGGGGTTGGGAGATACGCAGTATTTT. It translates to CASSQDAGLGDTQYF.

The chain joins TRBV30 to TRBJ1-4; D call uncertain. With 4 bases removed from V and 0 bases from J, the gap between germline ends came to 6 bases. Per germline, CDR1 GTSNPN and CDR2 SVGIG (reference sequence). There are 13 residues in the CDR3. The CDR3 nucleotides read TGTGCCTGGACGGGGACAACTAATGAAAAACTGTTTTTT. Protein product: CAWTGTTNEKLFF.

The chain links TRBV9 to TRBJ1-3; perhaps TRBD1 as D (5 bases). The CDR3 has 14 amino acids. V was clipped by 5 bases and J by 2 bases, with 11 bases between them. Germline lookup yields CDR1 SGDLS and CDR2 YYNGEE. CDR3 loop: CASSGAGTGNTIYF. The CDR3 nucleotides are TGTGCCAGCAGTGGGGCAGGGACTGGAAACACCATATATTTT.

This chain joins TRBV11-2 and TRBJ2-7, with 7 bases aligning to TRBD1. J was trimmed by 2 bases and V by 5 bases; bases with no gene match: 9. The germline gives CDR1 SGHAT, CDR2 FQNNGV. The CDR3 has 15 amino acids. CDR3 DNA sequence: TGTGCCAGCAGCACCCCCGGGACAGCGACCTACGAGCAGTACTTC. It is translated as CASSTPGTATYEQYF.

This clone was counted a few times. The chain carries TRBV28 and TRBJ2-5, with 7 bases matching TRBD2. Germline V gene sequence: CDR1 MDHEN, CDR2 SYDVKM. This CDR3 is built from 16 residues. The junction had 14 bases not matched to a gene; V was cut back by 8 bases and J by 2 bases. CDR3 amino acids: CASGLNGLAVQETQYF. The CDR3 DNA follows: TGTGCCAGCGGCCTGAACGGGCTAGCGGTACAAGAGACCCAGTACTTC.

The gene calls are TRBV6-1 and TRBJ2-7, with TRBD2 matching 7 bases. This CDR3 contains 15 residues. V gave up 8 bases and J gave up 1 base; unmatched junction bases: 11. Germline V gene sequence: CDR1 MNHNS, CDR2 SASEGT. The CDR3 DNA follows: TGTGCCAGCTACTCCGGGTCTAGCGGATCCTACGAGCAGTACTTC. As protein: CASYSGSSGSYEQYF.

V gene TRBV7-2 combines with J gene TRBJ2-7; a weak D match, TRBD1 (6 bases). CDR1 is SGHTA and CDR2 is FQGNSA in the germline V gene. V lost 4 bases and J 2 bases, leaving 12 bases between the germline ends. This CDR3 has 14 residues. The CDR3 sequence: CASSWKTGTYEQYF. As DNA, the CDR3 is TGTGCCAGCAGCTGGAAGACAGGAACCTACGAGCAGTACTTC.

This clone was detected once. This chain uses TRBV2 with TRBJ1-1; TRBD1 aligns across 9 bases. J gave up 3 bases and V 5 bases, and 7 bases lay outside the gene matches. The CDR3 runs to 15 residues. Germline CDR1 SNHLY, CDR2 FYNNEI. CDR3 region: CASSNYRGRDTEAFF. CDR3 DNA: TGTGCCAGCAGTAACTACAGGGGGCGGGACACTGAAGCTTTCTTT.

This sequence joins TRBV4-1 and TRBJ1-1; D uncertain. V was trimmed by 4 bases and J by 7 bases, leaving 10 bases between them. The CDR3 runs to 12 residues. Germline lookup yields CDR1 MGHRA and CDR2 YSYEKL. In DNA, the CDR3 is TGCGCCAGCAGCCGAGAACAAAATGAAGCTTTCTTT. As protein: CASSREQNEAFF.

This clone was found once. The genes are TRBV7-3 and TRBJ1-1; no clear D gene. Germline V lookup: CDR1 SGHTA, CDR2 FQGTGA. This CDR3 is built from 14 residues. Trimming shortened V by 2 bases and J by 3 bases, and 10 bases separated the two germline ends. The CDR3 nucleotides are TGTGCCAGCAGCTTAGGCCCCCAGGACACTGAAGCTTTCTTT. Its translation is CASSLGPQDTEAFF.

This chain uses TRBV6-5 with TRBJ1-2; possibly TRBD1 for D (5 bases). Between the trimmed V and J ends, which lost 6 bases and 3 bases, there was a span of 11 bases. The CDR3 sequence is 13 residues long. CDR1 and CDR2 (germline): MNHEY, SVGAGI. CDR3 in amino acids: CASRRGLYYGYTF. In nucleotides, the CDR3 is TGTGCCAGCAGAAGGGGACTTTACTATGGCTACACCTTC.

For the CDR3, the DNA is TGTGCCAGCAGCCGGCCTTCAACGAGGGAAGCTTTCTTT. This sequence encodes CASSRPSTREAFF. The chain carries TRBV7-9 and TRBJ1-1; no clear D. The germline gives CDR1 SEHNR, CDR2 FQNEAQ (reference sequence). V gave up 5 bases and J gave up 8 bases, with 15 bases separating them. This CDR3 is 13 amino acids long.

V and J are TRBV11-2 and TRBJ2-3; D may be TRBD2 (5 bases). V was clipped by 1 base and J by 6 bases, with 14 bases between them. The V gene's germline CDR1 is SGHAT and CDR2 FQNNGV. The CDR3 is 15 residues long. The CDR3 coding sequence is TGTGCCAGCAGCTTAGGAGGTCAGAGGGTTGATACGCAGTATTTT. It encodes CASSLGGQRVDTQYF.

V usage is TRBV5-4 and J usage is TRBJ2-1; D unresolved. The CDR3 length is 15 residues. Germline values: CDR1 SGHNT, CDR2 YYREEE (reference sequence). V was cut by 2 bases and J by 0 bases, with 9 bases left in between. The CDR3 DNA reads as TGTGCCAGCAGCTTTGACTCGAGCTCCTACAATGAGCAGTTCTTC. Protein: CASSFDSSSYNEQFF.

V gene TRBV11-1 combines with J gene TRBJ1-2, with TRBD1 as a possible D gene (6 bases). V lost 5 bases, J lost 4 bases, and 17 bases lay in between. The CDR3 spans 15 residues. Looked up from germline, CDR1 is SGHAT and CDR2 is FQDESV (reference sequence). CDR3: CASSPEVGTRYGYTF. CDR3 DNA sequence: TGTGCCAGCAGCCCGGAGGTGGGGACACGCTATGGCTACACCTTC.

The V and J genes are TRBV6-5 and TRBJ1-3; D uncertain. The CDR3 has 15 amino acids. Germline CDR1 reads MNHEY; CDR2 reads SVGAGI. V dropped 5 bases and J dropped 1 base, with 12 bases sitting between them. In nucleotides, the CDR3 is TGTGCCAGCAGTGCTTCTCTTACATCTGGAAACACCATATATTTT. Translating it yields CASSASLTSGNTIYF.

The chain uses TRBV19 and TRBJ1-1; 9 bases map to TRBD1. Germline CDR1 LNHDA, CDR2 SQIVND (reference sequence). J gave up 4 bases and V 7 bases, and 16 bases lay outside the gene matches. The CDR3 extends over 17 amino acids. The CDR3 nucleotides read TGTGCCAGTAAGGGCCTGGCGGGACAGGGAATTATCACTGAAGCTTTCTTT. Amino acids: CASKGLAGQGIITEAFF.

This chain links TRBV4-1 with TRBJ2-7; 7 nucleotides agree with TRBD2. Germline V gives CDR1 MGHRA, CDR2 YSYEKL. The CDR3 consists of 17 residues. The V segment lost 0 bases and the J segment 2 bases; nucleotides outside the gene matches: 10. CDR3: CASSQEGRGGLAYEQYF. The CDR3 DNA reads TGCGCCAGCAGCCAAGAAGGGAGGGGTGGGTTGGCCTACGAGCAGTACTTC.